The text below deals with one TCR beta chain. This CDR3 contains 16 residues. Trimming took 4 bases from V and 7 from J, leaving 17 bases between them. Germline values: CDR1 SGHAT, CDR2 FQDESV (reference sequence). Tumor samples were taken before definitive surgery or chemotherapy. This entry is derived from a study of high-grade serous ovarian cancer treatment subgroups. TCRdb keeps only in-frame clones here, not all; method: immunoSEQ multiplex PCR. The sample shows some 4,500 clones, roughly 78% of them seen only once. The rearrangement uses TRBV11-1 and TRBJ1-6; a possible D gene is TRBD1 (6 bases). The TCR sequence derives from a human donor with high-grade serous ovarian cancer. Sequencing input: tumor tissue. CDR3 nucleotides: TGTGCCAGCAGCTGGGAACAAACAGGGTTAAATTCACCCCTCCACTTT. Translation gives CASSWEQTGLNSPLHF.